A selection of T cell receptor beta chains follows, all from one sample in a study of blood T cell repertoires in COVID-19. The assay was immunoSEQ multiplex PCR, and TCRdb's table has in-frame clones only and misses some. The data show 250,000 to 300,000 clones, roughly 90% seen once. Specimen: peripheral blood. The source of these receptors is a woman under 40 with COVID-19, enrolled during active disease. Each CDR3 is given with its conserved first and last residue. The D gene is left open where the match is weak. Some rows have no size entry. The others give once, few or many, or a class for an expanded clone.

clone_size,v_call,j_call,d_call,cdr3_aa,cdr3_nt
NA,TRBV7-9,TRBJ1-1,NA,CASRRDTEAFF,TGTGCCAGCAGGAGGGACACTGAAGCTTTCTTT
NA,TRBV19,TRBJ2-5,NA,CASSIDLSQETQYF,TGTGCCAGTAGTATAGATCTCAGCCAAGAGACCCAGTACTTC
NA,TRBV5-8,TRBJ2-2,NA,CASSHVGGAANTGELFF,TGTGCCAGCAGCCATGTAGGGGGGGCGGCGAACACCGGGGAGCTGTTTTTT
NA,TRBV3-1/TRBV3-2,TRBJ2-1,TRBD1,CASSLGQGVSYNEQFF,TGTGCCAGCAGCCTCGGACAGGGGGTTAGTTACAATGAGCAGTTCTTC
few,TRBV20-1,TRBJ2-7,NA,CSASFGRGVAEQYF,TGCAGTGCTAGTTTTGGCAGGGGGGTTGCCGAGCAGTACTTC
NA,TRBV7-9,TRBJ2-2,NA,CAIGLEGLNTGELFF,TGTGCCATCGGACTGGAGGGCCTGAACACCGGGGAGCTGTTTTTT
once,TRBV2,TRBJ1-1,TRBD1,CASQPQGASEAFF,TGTGCCAGCCAACCACAGGGGGCTTCTGAAGCTTTCTTT
once,TRBV7-6,TRBJ1-4,NA,CASSFGLLVTNEKLFF,TGTGCCAGCAGCTTCGGGTTACTAGTTACTAATGAAAAACTGTTTTTT
once,TRBV11-3,TRBJ2-3,TRBD2,CASSPRLAGTDTQYF,TGTGCCAGCAGCCCCCGACTAGCGGGTACAGATACGCAGTATTTT
NA,TRBV9,TRBJ1-2,TRBD1,CASSETGGGYGYTF,TGTGCCAGCAGCGAAACAGGGGGCGGGTATGGCTACACCTTC
NA,TRBV5-6,TRBJ2-7,TRBD2,CASSATSGRAYYEQYF,TGTGCCAGCAGCGCGACTAGCGGGAGGGCCTACTACGAGCAGTACTTC
NA,TRBV27,TRBJ1-2,NA,CASSTSGDGYTF,TGTGCCAGCAGTACTTCAGGGGATGGCTACACCTTC
NA,TRBV2,TRBJ2-7,NA,CASSEGLYEQYF,TGTGCCAGCAGTGAAGGACTCTACGAGCAGTACTTC
NA,TRBV9,TRBJ1-3,NA,CASRGLDGHTIYF,TGTGCCAGCAGAGGACTGGACGGACACACCATATATTTT
NA,TRBV19,TRBJ1-2,NA,CASTLQGVDLYTF,TGTGCCAGTACCTTACAAGGGGTGGACCTCTACACCTTC
NA,TRBV5-1,TRBJ1-5,TRBD1,CASRADRDQPQHF,TGCGCCAGCAGAGCTGACAGGGATCAGCCCCAGCATTTT
once,TRBV6-6,TRBJ1-5,TRBD1,CASGAGTVHQPQHF,TGTGCCAGCGGGGCTGGGACAGTCCATCAGCCCCAGCATTTT
NA,TRBV27,TRBJ2-7,NA,CASSPLDVRGYEQYF,TGTGCCAGCAGTCCCTTAGACGTTCGGGGGTACGAGCAGTACTTC
NA,TRBV28,TRBJ2-7,TRBD2,CASRTGLAGGYEQYF,TGTGCCAGCAGAACCGGACTAGCGGGAGGGTACGAGCAGTACTTC
NA,TRBV5-1,TRBJ1-1,NA,CASSLWGLNTEAFF,TGCGCCAGCAGCTTATGGGGGCTGAACACTGAAGCTTTCTTT
NA,TRBV13,TRBJ2-1,NA,CASSLDRRDEQFF,TGTGCCAGCAGCTTAGACCGGCGGGATGAGCAGTTCTTC
NA,TRBV18,TRBJ1-3,TRBD1,CASSPPSRTGNGNTIYF,TGTGCCAGCTCACCACCGTCGAGGACAGGGAACGGTAACACCATATATTTT
NA,TRBV6-5,TRBJ2-5,TRBD1,CASSWTGGETQYF,TGTGCCAGCAGTTGGACAGGGGGCGAGACCCAGTACTTC
NA,TRBV6-6,TRBJ1-2,NA,CASSQTATANYGYTF,TGTGCCAGCAGTCAGACGGCCACAGCTAACTATGGCTACACCTTC
NA,TRBV5-1,TRBJ1-3,NA,CASRSNSLSSSGNTIYF,TGCGCCAGCAGATCAAACAGCCTATCCTCCTCAGGAAACACCATATATTTT
NA,TRBV5-4,TRBJ1-6,NA,CASSLKEQGNSPLHF,TGTGCCAGCAGCTTGAAGGAACAGGGAAATTCACCCCTCCACTTT
NA,TRBV27,TRBJ1-2,TRBD1,CASSLVQGDYGYTF,TGTGCCAGCAGTTTAGTTCAGGGGGACTATGGCTACACCTTC
NA,TRBV5-8,TRBJ2-5,TRBD2,CASSPAGTSTSPQETQYF,TGTGCCAGCAGCCCGGCCGGGACTAGCACGAGCCCACAAGAGACCCAGTACTTC
NA,TRBV7-3,TRBJ2-7,TRBD1,CASSLKTGYEQYF,TGTGCCAGCAGCTTAAAGACAGGGTACGAGCAGTACTTC
NA,TRBV27,TRBJ2-1,NA,CASSPRATGPYNEQFF,TGTGCCAGCAGTCCCCGGGCTACAGGGCCCTACAATGAGCAGTTCTTC
NA,TRBV14,TRBJ1-1,TRBD1,CASSQEPGGRAEAFF,TGTGCCAGCAGCCAAGAGCCAGGGGGCCGGGCTGAAGCTTTCTTT
NA,TRBV29-1,TRBJ2-1,NA,CSVGSGSSYNEQFF,TGCAGCGTTGGGTCGGGGAGCTCCTACAATGAGCAGTTCTTC
NA,TRBV3-1/TRBV3-2,TRBJ1-6,NA,CASSQDGTLNSPLHF,TGTGCCAGCAGCCAAGATGGGACACTTAATTCACCCCTCCACTTT
NA,TRBV28,TRBJ2-1,TRBD1,CASSLFETGGLNEQFF,TGTGCCAGCAGTTTGTTCGAGACAGGGGGCTTGAATGAGCAGTTCTTC